The 5 T cell receptor beta chains in this list originate from one sample, sequenced in a study of human T cells and chemical hapten exposure (dated by TCRdb to the early 2020s). Reading the label with the study, this specimen's time point is: patch test 2, 6 weeks after DPC sensitization. In the paper's terms, the treatment or condition label means: therapeutic diphenylcyclopropenone sensitization with weekly scalp DPC. Library method: RACE. The run used a NextSeq 500. The public reads were reprocessed in TCRdb via fastp at Q25 and MiXCR, keeping in-frame beta chains. CDR3 protein duplicates are merged, each entry listing the most common genes and DNA. In all, the sample holds some 54,000 distinct CDR3 sequences, and 7.5% to 10% of those were seen once. The biggest ten clones account for 1.5% to 2% of the sample. This specimen consisted of whole blood, obtained in connection with sensitization to the hapten diphenylcyclopropenone (DPC). The source is a woman between 45 and 65 years old with alopecia areata. Some clones in this sample may be carry-over from other donors' samples.

Only a few counts were recorded for this clonotype. The V gene is TRBV7-7, the J gene TRBJ2-5; D tentatively reads TRBD1 or TRBD2 (5 bases each). Trimming left V 6 bases short and J 4 bases short, with 18 bases between. Germline CDR1 reads SSHAT; CDR2 reads FNYEAQ (reference sequence). CDR3 length: 15 amino acids. This chain's CDR3 is CASSKAGGMGETQYF. CDR3 nucleotides: TGTGCCAGCAGTAAAGCTGGGGGAATGGGAGAGACCCAGTACTTC.

The chain has TRBV10-3 and TRBJ2-7, with D perhaps TRBD2 (6 bases). Germline V CDR1 and CDR2: ENHRY, SYGVKD. V lost 4 bases and J lost 2, with 9 bases in between. The CDR3 contains 13 residues. The chain's CDR3 is CAISAERAYEQYF. The CDR3 nucleotides are TGTGCCATCAGTGCAGAGCGGGCCTACGAGCAGTACTTC.

V gene TRBV18 combines with J gene TRBJ1-5; D unclear. The CDR3 sequence is 13 residues long. CDR1 is KGHSH, CDR2 LQKENI, per germline. V was pared by 3 bases and J by 2 bases, with 5 bases between. CDR3 sequence (DNA): TGTGCCAGCTCACCCACTGGCAATCAGCCCCAGCATTTT. It yields the protein CASSPTGNQPQHF.

The J gene is TRBJ2-3, the V gene TRBV29-1; D unresolved. Germline CDR1 is SQVTM and CDR2 is ANQGSEA. Trimming left V 4 bases short and J 4 bases short, with 6 bases between. CDR3 length equals 11 residues. Here the CDR3 DNA reads TGCAGCGTTGCGGTCTCAGATACGCAGTATTTT. Translation gives CSVAVSDTQYF.

In its sample, this clonotype was seen a few times. The rearrangement links TRBV3-1 to TRBJ1-6; unclear D gene. Germline V gene data show CDR1 as LGHDT and CDR2 as YNNKEL (reference sequence). Trimming shortened V by 0 bases and J by 10 bases, and 13 bases separated the two germline ends. CDR3 length: 15 amino acids. CDR3 in amino acids: CASSQDVTSRSPLHF. CDR3 DNA sequence: TGTGCCAGCAGCCAAGACGTCACCTCGAGGTCACCCCTCCACTTT.